This TCR beta chain is drawn from a study of T-cell reconstitution after alpha-beta-depleted transplantation in children. This clonotype was found many times. The TCRbeta library was prepared with unique molecular identifiers. One entry per CDR3 protein results from TCRdb running MiXCR on the PCR reads. The table lists about 690,000 distinct CDR3 sequences, approximately 16% of them singletons, with approximately 1% in the top ten. CDR3 length: 13 residues. From germline, CDR1 is SQVTM and CDR2 ANQGSEA. Between the trimmed V and J ends, which lost 6 bases and 1 base, there was a span of 13 bases. The specimen was PBMCs from the stem cell graft donor, collected from the stem cell graft. The chain couples TRBV29-1 to TRBJ2-7; D is perhaps TRBD1 or TRBD2 (5 bases each). The receptor's source is a human donor who donated a stem cell graft to a child with acute myeloid leukemia. The CDR3 region has the DNA TGCAGCGTCAGCCGGGACGGGTCCTACGAGCAGTACTTC. Amino acids: CSVSRDGSYEQYF.